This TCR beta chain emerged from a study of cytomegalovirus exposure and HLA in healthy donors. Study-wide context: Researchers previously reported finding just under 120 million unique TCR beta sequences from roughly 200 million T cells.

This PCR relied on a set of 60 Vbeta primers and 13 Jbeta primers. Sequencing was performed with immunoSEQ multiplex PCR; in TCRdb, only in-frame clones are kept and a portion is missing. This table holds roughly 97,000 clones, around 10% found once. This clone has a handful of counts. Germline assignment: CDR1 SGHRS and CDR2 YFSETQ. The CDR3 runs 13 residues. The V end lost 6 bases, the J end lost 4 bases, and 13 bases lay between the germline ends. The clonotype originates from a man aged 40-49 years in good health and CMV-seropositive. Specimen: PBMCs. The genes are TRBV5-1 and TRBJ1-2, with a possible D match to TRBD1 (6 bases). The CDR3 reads CASILTGSYGYTF. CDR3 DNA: TGCGCCAGCATCCTTACAGGGAGCTATGGCTACACCTTC.